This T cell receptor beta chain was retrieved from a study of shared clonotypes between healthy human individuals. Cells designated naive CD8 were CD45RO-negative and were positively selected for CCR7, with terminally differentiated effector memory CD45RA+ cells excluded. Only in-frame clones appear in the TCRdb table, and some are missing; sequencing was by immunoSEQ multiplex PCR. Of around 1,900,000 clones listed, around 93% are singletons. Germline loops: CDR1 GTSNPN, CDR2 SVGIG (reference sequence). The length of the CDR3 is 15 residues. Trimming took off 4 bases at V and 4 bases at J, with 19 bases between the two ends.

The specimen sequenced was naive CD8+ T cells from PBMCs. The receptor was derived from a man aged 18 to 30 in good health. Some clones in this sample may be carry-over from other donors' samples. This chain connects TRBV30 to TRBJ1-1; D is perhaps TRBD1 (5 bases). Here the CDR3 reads CAWNGVVGTATEAFF. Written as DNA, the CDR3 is TGTGCCTGGAATGGAGTGGTTGGGACGGCCACTGAAGCTTTCTTT.